One TCR beta chain is described in this entry. This entry is derived from a study of sequential checkpoint blockade in melanoma. Background on the study: After both sequences, patients received maintenance nivolumab.

Method: immunoSEQ multiplex PCR; TCRdb's copy keeps in-frame clones and lacks some. This sample has 15,000 to 20,000 clones, with about 26% found just once. The treatment was: randomized to nivolumab then ipilimumab (arm A) or the reverse (arm B). Between the trimmed V and J ends, which lost 4 bases and 5 bases, there was a span of 15 bases. The CDR3 is 14 amino acids. The germline V gene has CDR1 LNHDA and CDR2 SQIVND (reference sequence). The chain has TRBV19 and TRBJ2-7; D is undetermined. The sequence derives from a human donor with melanoma. Material: tumor tissue (inferred from file names), obtained from a patient given nivolumab and ipilimumab in sequence. For the CDR3, the DNA is TGTGCCAGTAGTAGAAGTGAAGGTGTCCACGAGCAGTACTTC. Its translation: CASSRSEGVHEQYF.